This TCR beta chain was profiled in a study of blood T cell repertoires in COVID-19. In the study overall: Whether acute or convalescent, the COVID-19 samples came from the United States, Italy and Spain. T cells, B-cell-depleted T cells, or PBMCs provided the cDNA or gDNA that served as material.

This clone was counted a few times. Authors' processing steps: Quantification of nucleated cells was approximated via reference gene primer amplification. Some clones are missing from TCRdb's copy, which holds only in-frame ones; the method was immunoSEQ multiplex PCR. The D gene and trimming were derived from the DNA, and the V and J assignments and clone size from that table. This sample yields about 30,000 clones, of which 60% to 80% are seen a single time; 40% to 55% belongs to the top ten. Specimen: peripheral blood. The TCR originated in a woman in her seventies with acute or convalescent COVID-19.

The CDR3 DNA reads as TGTGCCAGCAACCACAGGGGTGGGCGAGAGACCCAGTACTTC. It specifies CASNHRGGRETQYF. The chain combines TRBV19 with TRBJ2-5; 7 positions match TRBD1. The CDR3 loop spans 14 amino acids. The germline CDR1 and CDR2 sequences are LNHDA and SQIVND (reference sequence). Trimming took 9 bases from V and 4 from J; bases not matched to a gene: 11.